These 4 T cell receptor beta chains share one sample of origin, sequenced in a study of cytomegalovirus exposure and HLA in healthy donors. Primers: 60 Vbeta forward and 13 Jbeta reverse. Data came from immunoSEQ multiplex PCR; TCRdb stores just in-frame clones and leaves some out. The sample holds about 180,000 clones, roughly 79% seen once. Sequenced: PBMCs. These receptor sequences come from a male donor in good health and CMV-seronegative.

V gene TRBV4-1 combines with J gene TRBJ2-7; TRBD2 agrees at 7 bases. Trimming removed 0 bases from V and 4 bases from J; junction bases left unmatched: 9. CDR1 is MGHRA, CDR2 YSYEKL, per germline. The CDR3 is 16 residues long. CDR3 protein: CASSQDGREPGYEQYF. In DNA, the CDR3 is TGCGCCAGCAGCCAAGATGGGAGGGAGCCGGGTTACGAGCAGTACTTC.

This chain connects TRBV6-5 to TRBJ1-5; no clear D gene. Trimming left V 2 bases short and J 2 bases short, with 10 bases between. The CDR3 length is 15 residues. CDR1 is MNHEY and CDR2 is SVGAGI in the germline V gene. The chain's CDR3 is CASSYGVGGNQPQHF. As DNA, the CDR3 is TGTGCCAGCAGTTACGGGGTGGGAGGCAATCAGCCCCAGCATTTT.

V is TRBV30 and J is TRBJ1-5; 7 nucleotides agree with TRBD1. The length of the CDR3 is 15 residues. J gave up 4 bases and V 3 bases, and 9 bases lay outside the gene matches. Germline values: CDR1 GTSNPN, CDR2 SVGIG (reference sequence). The CDR3 loop reads CAWSHRGQTNQPQHF. CDR3 nucleotide sequence: TGTGCCTGGAGCCACCGGGGACAGACTAATCAGCCCCAGCATTTT.

This chain uses TRBV4-3 with TRBJ2-1; D not certain. The germline V and J ends were trimmed by 3 bases and 5 bases, with 14 bases remaining between them. The CDR3 is 15 amino acids. The germline gives CDR1 LGHNA, CDR2 YSLEER. The CDR3 spells CASSQMERPDNEQFF. The DNA of the CDR3 is TGCGCCAGCAGCCAGATGGAGAGACCCGACAATGAGCAGTTCTTC.